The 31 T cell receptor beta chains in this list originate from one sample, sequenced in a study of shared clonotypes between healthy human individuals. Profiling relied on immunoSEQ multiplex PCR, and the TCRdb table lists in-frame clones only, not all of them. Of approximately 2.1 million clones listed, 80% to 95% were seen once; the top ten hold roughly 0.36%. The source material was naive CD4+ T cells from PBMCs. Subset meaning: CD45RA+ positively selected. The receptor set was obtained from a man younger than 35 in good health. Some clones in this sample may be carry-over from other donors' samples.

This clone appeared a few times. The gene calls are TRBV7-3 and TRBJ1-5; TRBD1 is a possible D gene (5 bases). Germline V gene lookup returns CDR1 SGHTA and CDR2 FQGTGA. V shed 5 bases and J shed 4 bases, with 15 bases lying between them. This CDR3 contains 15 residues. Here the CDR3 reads CASSGTMGKNQPQHF. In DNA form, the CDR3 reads TGTGCCAGCAGCGGGACGATGGGGAAGAATCAGCCCCAGCATTTT.

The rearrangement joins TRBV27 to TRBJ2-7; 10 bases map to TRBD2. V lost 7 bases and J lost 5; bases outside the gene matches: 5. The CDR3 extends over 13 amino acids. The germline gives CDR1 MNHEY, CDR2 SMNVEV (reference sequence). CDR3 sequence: CASNLAGVHEQYF. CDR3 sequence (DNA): TGTGCCAGCAATCTAGCGGGAGTCCACGAGCAGTACTTC.

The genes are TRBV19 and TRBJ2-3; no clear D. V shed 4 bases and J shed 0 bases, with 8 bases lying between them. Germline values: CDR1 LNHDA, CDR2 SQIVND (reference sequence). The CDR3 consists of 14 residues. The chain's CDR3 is CASSTRVSTDTQYF. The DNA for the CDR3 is TGTGCCAGTAGTACCAGAGTGAGCACAGATACGCAGTATTTT.

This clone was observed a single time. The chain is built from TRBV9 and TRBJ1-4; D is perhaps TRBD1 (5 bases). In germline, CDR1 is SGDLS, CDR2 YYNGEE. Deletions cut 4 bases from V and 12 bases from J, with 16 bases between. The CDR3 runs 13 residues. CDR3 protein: CASSLRVGEELFF. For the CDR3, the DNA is TGTGCCAGCAGCCTCAGGGTAGGCGAAGAACTGTTTTTT.

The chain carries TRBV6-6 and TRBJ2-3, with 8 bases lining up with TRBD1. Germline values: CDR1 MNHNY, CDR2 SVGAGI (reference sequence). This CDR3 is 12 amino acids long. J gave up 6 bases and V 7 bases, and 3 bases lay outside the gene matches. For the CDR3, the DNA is TGTGCCAGCACCCAGGGGGCGGATACGCAGTATTTT. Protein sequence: CASTQGADTQYF.

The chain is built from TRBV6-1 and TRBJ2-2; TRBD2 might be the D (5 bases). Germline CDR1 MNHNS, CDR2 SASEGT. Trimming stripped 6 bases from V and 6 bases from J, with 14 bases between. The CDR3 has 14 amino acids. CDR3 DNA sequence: TGTGCCAGCAGGGCTACGACTAAGCCCGGGGAGCTGTTTTTT. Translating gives CASRATTKPGELFF.

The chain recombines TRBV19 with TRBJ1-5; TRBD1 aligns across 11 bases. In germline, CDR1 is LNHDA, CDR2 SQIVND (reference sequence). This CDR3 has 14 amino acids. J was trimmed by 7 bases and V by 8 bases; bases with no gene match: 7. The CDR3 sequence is CASGTGGKGQPQHF. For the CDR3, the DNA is TGTGCCAGTGGGACAGGGGGGAAGGGACAGCCCCAGCATTTT. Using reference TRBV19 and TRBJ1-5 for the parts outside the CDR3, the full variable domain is DGGITQSPKYLFRKEGQNVTLSCEQNLNHDAMYWYRQDPGQGLRLIYYSQIVNDFQKGDIAEGYSVSREKKESFPLTVTSAQKNPTAFYLCASGTGGKGQPQHFGDGTRLSIL.

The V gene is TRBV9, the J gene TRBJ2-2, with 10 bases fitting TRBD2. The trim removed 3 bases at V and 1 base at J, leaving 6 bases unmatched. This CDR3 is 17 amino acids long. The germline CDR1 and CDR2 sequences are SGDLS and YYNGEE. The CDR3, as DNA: TGTGCCAGCAGCGGGATAAGGACTAGCGGGAACACCGGGGAGCTGTTTTTT. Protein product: CASSGIRTSGNTGELFF.

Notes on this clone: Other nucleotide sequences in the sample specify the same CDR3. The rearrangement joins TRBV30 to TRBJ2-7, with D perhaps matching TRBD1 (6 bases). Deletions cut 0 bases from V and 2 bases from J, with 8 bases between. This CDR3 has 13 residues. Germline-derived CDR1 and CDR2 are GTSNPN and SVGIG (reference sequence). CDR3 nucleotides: TGTGCCTGGAGTGTGGACAGAGCCTACGAGCAGTACTTC. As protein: CAWSVDRAYEQYF.

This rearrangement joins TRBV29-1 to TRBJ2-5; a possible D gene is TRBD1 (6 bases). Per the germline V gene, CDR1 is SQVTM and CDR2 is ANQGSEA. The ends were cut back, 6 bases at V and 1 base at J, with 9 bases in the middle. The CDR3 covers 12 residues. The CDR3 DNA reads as TGCAGCGTGGGACACGGCCAAGAGACCCAGTACTTC. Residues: CSVGHGQETQYF.

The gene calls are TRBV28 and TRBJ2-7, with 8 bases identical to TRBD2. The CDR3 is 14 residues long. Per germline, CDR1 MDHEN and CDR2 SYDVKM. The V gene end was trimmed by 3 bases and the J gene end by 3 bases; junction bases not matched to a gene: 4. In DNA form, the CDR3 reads TGTGCCAGCAGTTTCCAACGGGGGGGCTACGAGCAGTACTTC. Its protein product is CASSFQRGGYEQYF.

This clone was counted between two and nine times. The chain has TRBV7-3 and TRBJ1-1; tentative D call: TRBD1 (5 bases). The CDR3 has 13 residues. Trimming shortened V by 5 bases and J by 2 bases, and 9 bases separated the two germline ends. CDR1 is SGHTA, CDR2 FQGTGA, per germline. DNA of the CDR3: TGTGCCAGCAGCCCCGGACACAACACTGAAGCTTTCTTT. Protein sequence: CASSPGHNTEAFF.

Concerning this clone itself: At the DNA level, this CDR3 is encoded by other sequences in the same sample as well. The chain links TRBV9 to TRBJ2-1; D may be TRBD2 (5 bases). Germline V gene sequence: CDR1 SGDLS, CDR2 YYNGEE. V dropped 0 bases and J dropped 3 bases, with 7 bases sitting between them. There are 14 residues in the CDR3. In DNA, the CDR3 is TGTGCCAGCAGCGTAGCAACTAGCTACAATGAGCAGTTCTTC. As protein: CASSVATSYNEQFF.

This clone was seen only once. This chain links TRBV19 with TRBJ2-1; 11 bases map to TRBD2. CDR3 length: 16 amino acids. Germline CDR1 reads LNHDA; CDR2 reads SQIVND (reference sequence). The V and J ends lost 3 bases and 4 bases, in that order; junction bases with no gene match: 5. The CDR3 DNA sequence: TGTGCCAGTAGTATGCTGGGACTAGCGGAATACAATGAGCAGTTCTTC. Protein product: CASSMLGLAEYNEQFF.

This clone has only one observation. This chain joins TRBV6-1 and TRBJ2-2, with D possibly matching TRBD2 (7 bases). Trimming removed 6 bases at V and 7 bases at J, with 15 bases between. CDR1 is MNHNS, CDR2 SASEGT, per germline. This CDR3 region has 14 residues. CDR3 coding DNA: TGTGCCAGCAGGATAAGGGGGGGACGCGGGGAGCTGTTTTTT. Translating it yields CASRIRGGRGELFF.

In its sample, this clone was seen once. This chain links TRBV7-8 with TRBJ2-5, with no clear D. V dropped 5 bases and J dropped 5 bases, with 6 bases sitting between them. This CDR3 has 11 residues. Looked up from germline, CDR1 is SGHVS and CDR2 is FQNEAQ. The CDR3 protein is CASSRSETQYF. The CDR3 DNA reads TGTGCCAGCAGCCGGTCCGAGACCCAGTACTTC.

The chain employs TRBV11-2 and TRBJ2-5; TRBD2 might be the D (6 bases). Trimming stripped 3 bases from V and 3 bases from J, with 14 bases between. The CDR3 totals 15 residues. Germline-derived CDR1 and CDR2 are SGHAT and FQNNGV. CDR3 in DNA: TGTGCCAGCAGCTTGAGGAGGGCGCGAGAAGAGACCCAGTACTTC. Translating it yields CASSLRRAREETQYF.

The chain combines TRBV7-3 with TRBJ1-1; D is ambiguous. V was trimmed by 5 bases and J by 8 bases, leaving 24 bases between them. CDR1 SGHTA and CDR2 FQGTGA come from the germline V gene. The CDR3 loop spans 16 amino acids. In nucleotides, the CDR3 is TGTGCCAGCAGCCAGCGCCCGTCGCTGACGCGTGTCGAAGCTTTCTTT. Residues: CASSQRPSLTRVEAFF.

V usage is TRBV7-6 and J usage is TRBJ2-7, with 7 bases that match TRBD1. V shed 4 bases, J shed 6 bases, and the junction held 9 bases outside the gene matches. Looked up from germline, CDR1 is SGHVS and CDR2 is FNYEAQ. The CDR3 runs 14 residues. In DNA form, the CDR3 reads TGTGCCAGCAGCTCAGACATGACAGGGCCCGAGCAGTACTTC. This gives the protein CASSSDMTGPEQYF.

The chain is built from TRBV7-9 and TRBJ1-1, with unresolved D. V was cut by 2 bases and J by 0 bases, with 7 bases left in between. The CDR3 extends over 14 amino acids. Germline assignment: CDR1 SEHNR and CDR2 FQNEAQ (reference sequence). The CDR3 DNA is TGTGCCAGCAGCTTAAGACAACTGAACACTGAAGCTTTCTTT. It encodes CASSLRQLNTEAFF.

The CDR3 bases are TGTGCCAGCAGCTTGTCGCCGGGTAGCTCTGGAAACACCATATATTTT. Encoded protein: CASSLSPGSSGNTIYF. The V and J genes are TRBV5-4 and TRBJ1-3; D ambiguous. The germline CDR1 and CDR2 sequences are SGHNT and YYREEE (reference sequence). With 1 base removed from V and 0 bases from J, the gap between germline ends came to 11 bases. CDR3 size: 16 residues.

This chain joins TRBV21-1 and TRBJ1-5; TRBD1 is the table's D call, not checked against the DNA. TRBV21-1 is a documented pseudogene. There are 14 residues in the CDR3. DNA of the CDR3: TGTGCCAGCTCAGTTGGTTATAGCAATCAGCCCCAGCATTTT. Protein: CASSVGYSNQPQHF.

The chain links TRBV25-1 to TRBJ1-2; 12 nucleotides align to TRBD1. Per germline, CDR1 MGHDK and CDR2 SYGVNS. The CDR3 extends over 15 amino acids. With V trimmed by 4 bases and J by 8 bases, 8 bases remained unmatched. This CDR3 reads CASSAYSGQGAGYTF. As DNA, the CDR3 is TGTGCCAGCAGTGCCTACTCGGGACAGGGGGCGGGCTACACCTTC.

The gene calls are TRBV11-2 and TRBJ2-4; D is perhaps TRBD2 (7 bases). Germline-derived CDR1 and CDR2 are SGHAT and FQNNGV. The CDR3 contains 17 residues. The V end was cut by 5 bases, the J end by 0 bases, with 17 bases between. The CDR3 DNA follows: TGTGCCAGCAGCCCGAGGGAGGGGGGGTTAGCCAAAAACATTCAGTACTTC. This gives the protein CASSPREGGLAKNIQYF. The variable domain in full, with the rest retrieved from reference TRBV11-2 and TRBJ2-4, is EAGVAQSPRYKIIEKRQSVAFWCNPISGHATLYWYQQILGQGPKLLIQFQNNGVVDDSQLPKDRFSAERLKGVDSTLKIQPAKLEDSAVYLCASSPREGGLAKNIQYFGAGTRLSVL.

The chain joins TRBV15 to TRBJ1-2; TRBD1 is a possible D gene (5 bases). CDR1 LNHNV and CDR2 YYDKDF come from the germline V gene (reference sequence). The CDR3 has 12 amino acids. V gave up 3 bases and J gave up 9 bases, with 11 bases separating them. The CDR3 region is CATSSRWGSYTF. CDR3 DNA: TGTGCCACCAGCAGCAGATGGGGGAGCTACACCTTC.

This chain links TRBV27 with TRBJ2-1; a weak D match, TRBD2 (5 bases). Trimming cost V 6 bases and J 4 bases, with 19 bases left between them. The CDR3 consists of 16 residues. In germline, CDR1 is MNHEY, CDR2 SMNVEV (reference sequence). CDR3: CASRPDGNRGYNEQFF. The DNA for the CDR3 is TGTGCCAGCAGACCCGACGGCAACCGAGGGTACAATGAGCAGTTCTTC.

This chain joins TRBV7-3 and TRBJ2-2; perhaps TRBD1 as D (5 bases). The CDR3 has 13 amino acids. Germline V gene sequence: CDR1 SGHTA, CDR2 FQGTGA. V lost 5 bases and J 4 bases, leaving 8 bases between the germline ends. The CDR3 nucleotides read TGTGCCAGCAGCCGACAGAGCACCGGGGAGCTGTTTTTT. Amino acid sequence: CASSRQSTGELFF.

CDR3 bases: TGTGCCAGCAGCCCTGGGTCGCTTGACGTGTACACAGATACGCAGTATTTT. Its translation: CASSPGSLDVYTDTQYF. The V and J genes are TRBV14 and TRBJ2-3; D unclear. The length of the CDR3 is 17 residues. Trimming cost V 4 bases and J 2 bases, with 19 bases left between them. Germline V lookup: CDR1 SGHDN, CDR2 FVKESK.

CDR3 DNA sequence: TGTGCCAGCACCCGGGGCGGAGCTGGAAACACCATATATTTT. Translating it yields CASTRGGAGNTIYF. The rearrangement uses TRBV28 and TRBJ1-3; D might be TRBD1 (5 bases). V shed 7 bases and J shed 2 bases, with 12 bases lying between them. The germline gives CDR1 MDHEN, CDR2 SYDVKM. The CDR3 is 14 amino acids.

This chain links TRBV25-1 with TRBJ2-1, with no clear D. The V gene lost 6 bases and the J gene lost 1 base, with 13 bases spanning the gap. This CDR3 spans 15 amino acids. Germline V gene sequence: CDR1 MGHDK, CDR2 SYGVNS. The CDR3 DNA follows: TGTGCCAGCAGCGATCCCGCCAGGTCCTACAATGAGCAGTTCTTC. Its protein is CASSDPARSYNEQFF. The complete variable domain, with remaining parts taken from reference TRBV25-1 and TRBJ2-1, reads EADIYQTPRYLVIGTGKKITLECSQTMGHDKMYWYQQDPGMELHLIHYSYGVNSTEKGDLSSESTVSRIRTEHFPLTLESARPSHTSQYLCASSDPARSYNEQFFGPGTRLTVL.

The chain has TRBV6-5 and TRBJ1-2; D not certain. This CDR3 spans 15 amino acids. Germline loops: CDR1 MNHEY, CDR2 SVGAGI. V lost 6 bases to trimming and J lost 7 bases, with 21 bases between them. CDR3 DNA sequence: TGTGCCAGCAGAGAGACCGGTGCCGCCGTTCGTGGCTACACCTTC. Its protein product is CASRETGAAVRGYTF.